This record concerns one T cell receptor beta chain sequence. The germline CDR1 and CDR2 sequences are MGHDK and SYGVNS. This CDR3 spans 11 amino acids. Measured with immunoSEQ multiplex PCR; TCRdb has only the in-frame clones, and not every one. This table holds about 20,000 clones, approximately 90% found once. The record originates from a study of blood T cell repertoires in COVID-19. Sequencing used peripheral blood. The TCR originated in a human donor in a cohort sampled during active COVID-19. The V gene is TRBV25-1, the J gene TRBJ1-2; D not resolved. In DNA, the CDR3 is TGTGCGGCCGCAGAAAACTATGGCTACACCTTC. This sequence encodes CAAAENYGYTF.